The T cell receptor beta chain described here comes from a study of T-cell memory formation after mild COVID-19. Study-wide findings and caveats: Within pre-infection memory, some responding clones were found, suggesting cross-reactive memory joined. Clones shrinking from day 15 to 85 showed even CD4/CD8 mixes; later expanders tilted CD4+. Among CD4+ contracting clones, most were CM and EM, and CD8+ ones EMRA.

Remarks on this clonotype: Its target is not known.

The CDR3 is 14 residues long. Trimming took 1 base from V and 4 from J, leaving 10 bases between them. Germline values: CDR1 SGHRS, CDR2 YFSETQ. TCRdb analysed the 5' RACE reads with MiXCR anew, one entry per CDR3 protein. The table has about 350,000 distinct CDR3 sequences, about an eighth seen once; the top ten hold 20% to 25%. This sequence was found in a man between 18 and 35 years old who had mild COVID-19 (a few samples of this study predate the infection). Cell type and time point are not known. Material for sequencing was PBMCs or a T cell subset sorted from them (not recorded which). The V gene is TRBV5-1, the J gene TRBJ2-3; TRBD1 might be the D (5 bases). CDR3: CASSLSQGSDTQYF. Here the CDR3 DNA reads TGCGCCAGCAGCTTGAGCCAGGGATCAGATACGCAGTATTTT.